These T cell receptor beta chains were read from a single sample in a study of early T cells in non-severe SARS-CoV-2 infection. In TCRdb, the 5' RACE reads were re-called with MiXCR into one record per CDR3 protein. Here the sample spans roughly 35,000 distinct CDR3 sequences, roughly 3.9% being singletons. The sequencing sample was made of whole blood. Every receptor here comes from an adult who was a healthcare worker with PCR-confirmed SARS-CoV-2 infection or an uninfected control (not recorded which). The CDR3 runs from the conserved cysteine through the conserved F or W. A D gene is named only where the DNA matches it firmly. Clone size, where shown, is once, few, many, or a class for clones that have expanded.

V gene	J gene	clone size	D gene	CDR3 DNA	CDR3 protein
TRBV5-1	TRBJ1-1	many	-	TGCGCCAGCAGCTCCAGAGGGGCTGAAGCTTTCTTT	CASSSRGAEAFF
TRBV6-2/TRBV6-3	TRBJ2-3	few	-	TGTGCCAGCACCCCCCGACTAGTGACAGATACGCAGTATTTT	CASTPRLVTDTQYF
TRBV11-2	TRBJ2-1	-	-	TGTGCCAGCAGCTTGAAAACTTCTAGTTACAATGAGCAGTTCTTC	CASSLKTSSYNEQFF
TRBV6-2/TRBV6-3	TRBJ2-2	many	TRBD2	TGTGCCAGCAGCAACCCGACTAGCGCATTATTTACCGGGGAGCTGTTTTTT	CASSNPTSALFTGELFF
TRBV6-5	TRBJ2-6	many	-	TGTGCCATCGGTAGTGAACCCCTCTCTGGGGCCAACGTCCTGACTTTC	CAIGSEPLSGANVLTF
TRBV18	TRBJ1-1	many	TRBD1	TGTGCCAGCTCACTGACAGGGTTTAACGCTGAAGCTTTCTTT	CASSLTGFNAEAFF
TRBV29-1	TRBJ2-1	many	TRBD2	TGCAGCGTCCGACTAGCGGGAGGGATCTACAATGAGCAGTTCTTC	CSVRLAGGIYNEQFF
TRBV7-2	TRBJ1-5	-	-	TGTGCCAGCAGCTTAGAGGGGACACGGAATCAGCCCCAGCATTTT	CASSLEGTRNQPQHF
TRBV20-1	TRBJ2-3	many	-	TGCAGTGCTAGAGATTGGAGGCAGGCGAGCACAGATACGCAGTATTTT	CSARDWRQASTDTQYF
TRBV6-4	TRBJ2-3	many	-	TGTGCCACTGCTCACGAGGCGACTAGCACAGATACGCAGTATTTT	CATAHEATSTDTQYF